The 7 T cell receptor beta chains below come from one sample, sequenced in a study of blood T cell repertoires in COVID-19 (dated by TCRdb to 2018 to 2020). Receptors were amplified or captured by the immunoSEQ multiplex PCR assay. Imported from immuneACCESS, the table was reduced by TCRdb to in-frame sequences with V and J called. These copies leave out some clones; in studies compared against another copy, an unresolved V gene accounts for under half, and the cause of the remainder is not known. The sample has 330,000 or so clones on record, approximately 89% of them singletons. The ten largest account for roughly 3.9% of the sample. The source material was peripheral blood. Receptors originate from a woman aged 60-70 years with COVID-19, enrolled during active disease.

This sequence joins TRBV30 and TRBJ1-6, with 12 bases fitting TRBD1. The CDR3 covers 14 residues. V was clipped by 3 bases and J by 9 bases; unmatched bases: 3. Per germline, CDR1 GTSNPN and CDR2 SVGIG (reference sequence). The chain's CDR3 is CAWRGTGGSSPLHF. The CDR3 nucleotides are TGTGCCTGGAGGGGGACAGGGGGCAGTTCACCCCTCCACTTT. Supplemented by reference TRBV30 and TRBJ1-6, the full variable domain reads SQTIHQWPATLVQPVGSPLSLECTVEGTSNPNLYWYRQAAGRGLQLLFYSVGIGQISSEVPQNLSASRPQDRQFILSSKKLLLSDSGFYLCAWRGTGGSSPLHFGNGTRLTVT.

This chain links TRBV28 with TRBJ2-5; 9 bases match TRBD2. CDR3 length: 19 amino acids. Germline V gene sequence: CDR1 MDHEN, CDR2 SYDVKM. V was clipped by 6 bases and J by 3 bases; unmatched bases: 20. This CDR3 reads CASRVNTGSGGGGEETQYF. The CDR3 nucleotides read TGTGCCAGCAGGGTTAATACAGGGTCCGGCGGGGGGGGAGAAGAGACCCAGTACTTC.

This CDR3 is CASSMGQGIGEQYF. The CDR3 DNA is TGTGCCAGCAGCATGGGACAGGGGATAGGCGAGCAGTACTTC. This chain uses TRBV7-8 with TRBJ2-7; 10 bases align to TRBD1. CDR3 size: 14 residues. Germline CDR1 reads SGHVS; CDR2 reads FQNEAQ. Trimming cost V 5 bases and J 6 bases; bases outside gene matches: 7.

The V and J genes are TRBV27 and TRBJ1-5; 7 bases are a match to TRBD1. Germline V lookup: CDR1 MNHEY, CDR2 SMNVEV (reference sequence). J gave up 5 bases and V 6 bases, and 10 bases lay outside the gene matches. The length of the CDR3 is 15 residues. This CDR3 is CASRQDRSGDQPQHF. The CDR3 coding sequence is TGTGCCAGCAGACAGGACAGGTCGGGCGATCAGCCCCAGCATTTT.

The chain recombines TRBV28 with TRBJ1-3; D not resolved. Trimming took 11 bases from V and 3 from J, leaving 5 bases between them. CDR3 length equals 10 residues. Germline CDR1 reads MDHEN; CDR2 reads SYDVKM. CDR3 protein: CAVVGNTIYF. In DNA form, the CDR3 reads TGTGCCGTAGTTGGAAACACCATATATTTT. The full variable domain, rest sourced from reference TRBV28 and TRBJ1-3, is DVKVTQSSRYLVKRTGEKVFLECVQDMDHENMFWYRQDPGLGLRLIYFSYDVKMKEKGDIPEGYSVSREKKERFSLILESASTNQTSMYLCAVVGNTIYFGEGSWLTVV.

The J gene is TRBJ2-3, the V gene TRBV27; TRBD1 is a possible D gene (5 bases). Germline CDR1 MNHEY, CDR2 SMNVEV (reference sequence). The CDR3 sequence is 16 residues long. Trimming removed 2 bases from V and 2 bases from J, with 14 bases in between. The CDR3 region has the DNA TGTGCCAGCAGTTTAGGGGCTAGTACGGTCACAGATACGCAGTATTTT. Translated, it gives CASSLGASTVTDTQYF.

CDR3 loop: CASRAPGTETSPLHF. CDR3 bases: TGTGCCAGCAGAGCTCCGGGGACAGAAACTTCACCCCTCCACTTT. This chain connects TRBV6-5 to TRBJ1-6, with 7 bases fitting TRBD1. Germline CDR1 and CDR2: MNHEY and SVGAGI. The CDR3 covers 15 residues. V lost 6 bases and J lost 9; bases outside the gene matches: 11.